This T cell receptor beta chain was documented in a study of blood T cell repertoires in COVID-19. Background on the study: Nucleic acid was either cDNA or gDNA, and it came from T cells, B-cell-depleted T cells, or PBMCs.

Participants, 18 to 89 years old, spanned around 25 US areas. Each participant's cohort was designated according to participant-reported clinical history. Method: immunoSEQ multiplex PCR; TCRdb's copy keeps in-frame clones and lacks some. The sample includes 150,000 to 200,000 clones, under 80% seen only once; the top ten take about a sixth. Trimming stripped 3 bases from V and 0 bases from J, with 12 bases between. The CDR3 covers 17 residues. Germline lookup yields CDR1 LNHDA and CDR2 SQIVND (reference sequence). The V call is TRBV19, the J call TRBJ2-6; a possible D gene is TRBD2 (6 bases). Sequencing input: PBMCs or T cells enriched from blood (not recorded which). The receptor was derived from a woman between 45 and 60 years old with acute COVID-19. The chain's CDR3 is CASSIWRAISGANVLTF. As DNA, the CDR3 is TGTGCCAGTAGTATTTGGAGGGCGATCTCTGGGGCCAACGTCCTGACTTTC.